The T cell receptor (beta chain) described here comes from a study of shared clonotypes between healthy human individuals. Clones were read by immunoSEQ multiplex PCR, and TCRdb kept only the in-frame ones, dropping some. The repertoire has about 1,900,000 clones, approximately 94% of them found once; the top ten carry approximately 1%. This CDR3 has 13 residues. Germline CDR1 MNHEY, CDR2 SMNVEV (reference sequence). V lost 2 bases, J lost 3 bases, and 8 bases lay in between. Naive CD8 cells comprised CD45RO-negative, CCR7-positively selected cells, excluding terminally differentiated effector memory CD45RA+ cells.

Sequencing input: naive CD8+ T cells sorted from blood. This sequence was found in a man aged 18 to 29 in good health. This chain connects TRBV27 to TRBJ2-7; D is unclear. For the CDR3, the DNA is TGTGCCAGCAGTTTACGGCTTTACTACGAGCAGTACTTC. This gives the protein CASSLRLYYEQYF.